Only a few counts were recorded for the clone carrying this T cell receptor (beta chain). The target antigen is unknown. The CDR3 loop spans 15 amino acids. CDR1 and CDR2 (germline): SGHRS, YFSETQ. V lost 0 bases and J lost 1, with 10 bases in between. This record belongs to a study of T cell responses to AZD1222 COVID-19 vaccine. Study-wide results and limits: After the peak T cell response, and only then, were repertoires sampled. White British ancestry dominated among donors, who included more females, and clonal diversity was possibly underestimated.

The protocol was immunoSEQ multiplex PCR, while the TCRdb copy is restricted to in-frame clones and leaves out a portion. The data show around 81,000 clones, with around four fifths seen just once and around 3% held by the top ten. The V gene is TRBV5-1, the J gene TRBJ2-5; the D is unclear. This clonotype originated in an adult in good health. Sequences were derived from peripheral blood, sampled on day 0 of AZD1222 vaccination. CDR3 sequence: CASSLVIDLQETQYF. The DNA for the CDR3 is TGCGCCAGCAGCTTGGTAATCGATCTCCAAGAGACCCAGTACTTC. The full variable domain, in which reference TRBV5-1 and TRBJ2-5 provide the parts outside the CDR3, is KAGVTQTPRYLIKTRGQQVTLSCSPISGHRSVSWYQQTPGQGLQFLFEYFSETQRNKGNFPGRFSGRQFSNSRSEMNVSTLELGDSALYLCASSLVIDLQETQYFGPGTRLLVL.